This TCR beta chain appears in the sequencing data of a study of cytomegalovirus exposure and HLA in healthy donors. Findings of the study overall: V- and J-gene trimming in TCR beta was tied to a missense DCLRE1C variant by an analysis performed later.

Germline values: CDR1 MNHNS, CDR2 SASEGT. This CDR3 has 15 residues. Trimming left V 2 bases short and J 4 bases short, with 12 bases between. On this clone itself: The antigen remains unidentified.

It was with 60 Vbeta and 13 Jbeta primers that the PCR ran. The protocol was immunoSEQ multiplex PCR, while the TCRdb copy is restricted to in-frame clones and leaves out a portion. The sample contains some 150,000 clones, around 78% of which appear only once. Sequenced: PBMCs. This TCR came from a female donor in good health and CMV-seropositive. V gene TRBV6-1 combines with J gene TRBJ1-5; a weak D match, TRBD1 (5 bases). The CDR3 protein is CASSEQGRNNQPQHF. The DNA of the CDR3 is TGTGCCAGCAGTGAACAGGGTAGGAATAATCAGCCCCAGCATTTT.